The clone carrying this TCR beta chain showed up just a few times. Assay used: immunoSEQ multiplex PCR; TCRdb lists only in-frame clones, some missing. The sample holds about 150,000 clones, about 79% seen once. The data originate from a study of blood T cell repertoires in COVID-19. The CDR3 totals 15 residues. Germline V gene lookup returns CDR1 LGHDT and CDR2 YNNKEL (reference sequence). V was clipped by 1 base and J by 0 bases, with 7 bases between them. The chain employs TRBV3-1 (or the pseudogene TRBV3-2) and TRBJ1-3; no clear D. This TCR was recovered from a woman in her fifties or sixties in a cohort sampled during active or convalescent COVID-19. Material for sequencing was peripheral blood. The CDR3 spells CASSQGPISGNTIYF. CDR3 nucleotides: TGTGCCAGCAGCCAAGGGCCCATCTCTGGAAACACCATATATTTT.